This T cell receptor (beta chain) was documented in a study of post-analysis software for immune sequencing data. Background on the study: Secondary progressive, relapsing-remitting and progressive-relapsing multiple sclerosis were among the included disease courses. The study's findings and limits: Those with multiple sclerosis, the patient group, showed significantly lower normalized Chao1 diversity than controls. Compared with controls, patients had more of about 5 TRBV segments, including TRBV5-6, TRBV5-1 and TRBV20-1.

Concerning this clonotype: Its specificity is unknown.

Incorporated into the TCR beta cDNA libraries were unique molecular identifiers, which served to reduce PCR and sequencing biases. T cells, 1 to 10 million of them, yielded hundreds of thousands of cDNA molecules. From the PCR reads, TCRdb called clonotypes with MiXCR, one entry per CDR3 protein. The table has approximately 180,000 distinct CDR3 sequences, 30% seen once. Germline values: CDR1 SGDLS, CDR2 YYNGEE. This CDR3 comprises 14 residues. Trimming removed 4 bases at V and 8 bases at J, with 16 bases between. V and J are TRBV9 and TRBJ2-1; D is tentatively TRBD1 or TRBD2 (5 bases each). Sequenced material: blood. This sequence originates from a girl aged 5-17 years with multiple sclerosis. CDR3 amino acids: CASSPYGTRDEQFF. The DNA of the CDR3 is TGTGCCAGCAGCCCATATGGGACGAGGGATGAGCAGTTCTTC.